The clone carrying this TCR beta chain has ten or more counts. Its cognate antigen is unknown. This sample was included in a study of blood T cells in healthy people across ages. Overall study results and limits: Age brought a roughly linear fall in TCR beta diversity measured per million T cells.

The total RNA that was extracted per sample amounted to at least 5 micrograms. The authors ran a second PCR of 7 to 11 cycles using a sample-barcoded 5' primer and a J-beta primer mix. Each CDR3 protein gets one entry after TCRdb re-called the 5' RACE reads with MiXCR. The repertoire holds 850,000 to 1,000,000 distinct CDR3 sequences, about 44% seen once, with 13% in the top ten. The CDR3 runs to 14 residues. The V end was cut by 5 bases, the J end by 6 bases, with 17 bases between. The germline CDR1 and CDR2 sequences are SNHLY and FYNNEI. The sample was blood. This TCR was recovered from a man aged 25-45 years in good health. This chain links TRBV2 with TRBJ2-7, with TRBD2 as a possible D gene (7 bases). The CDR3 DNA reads TGTGCCAGCAGTTCAAGGGGGGGAATAGGCGAGCAGTACTTC. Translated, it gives CASSSRGGIGEQYF. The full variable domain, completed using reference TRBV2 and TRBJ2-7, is EPEVTQTPSHQVTQMGQEVILRCVPISNHLYFYWYRQILGQKVEFLVSFYNNEISEKSEIFDDQFSVERPDGSNFTLKIRSTKLEDSAMYFCASSSRGGIGEQYFGPGTRLTVT.